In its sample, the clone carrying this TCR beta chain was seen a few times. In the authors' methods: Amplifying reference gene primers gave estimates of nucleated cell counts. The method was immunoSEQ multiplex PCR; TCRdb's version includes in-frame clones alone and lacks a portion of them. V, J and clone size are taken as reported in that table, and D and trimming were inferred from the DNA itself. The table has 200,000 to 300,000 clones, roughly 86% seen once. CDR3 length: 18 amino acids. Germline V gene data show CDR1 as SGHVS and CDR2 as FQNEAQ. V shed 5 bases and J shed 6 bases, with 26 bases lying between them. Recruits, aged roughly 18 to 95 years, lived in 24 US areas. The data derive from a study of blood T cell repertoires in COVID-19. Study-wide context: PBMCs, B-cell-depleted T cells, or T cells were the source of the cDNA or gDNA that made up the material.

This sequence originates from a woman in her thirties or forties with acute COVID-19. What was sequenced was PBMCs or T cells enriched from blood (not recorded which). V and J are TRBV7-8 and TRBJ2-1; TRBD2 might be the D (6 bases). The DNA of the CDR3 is TGTGCCAGCAGCACAACGAAAACACTAGCAGGTGGGACCAATGAGCAGTTCTTC. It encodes CASSTTKTLAGGTNEQFF.